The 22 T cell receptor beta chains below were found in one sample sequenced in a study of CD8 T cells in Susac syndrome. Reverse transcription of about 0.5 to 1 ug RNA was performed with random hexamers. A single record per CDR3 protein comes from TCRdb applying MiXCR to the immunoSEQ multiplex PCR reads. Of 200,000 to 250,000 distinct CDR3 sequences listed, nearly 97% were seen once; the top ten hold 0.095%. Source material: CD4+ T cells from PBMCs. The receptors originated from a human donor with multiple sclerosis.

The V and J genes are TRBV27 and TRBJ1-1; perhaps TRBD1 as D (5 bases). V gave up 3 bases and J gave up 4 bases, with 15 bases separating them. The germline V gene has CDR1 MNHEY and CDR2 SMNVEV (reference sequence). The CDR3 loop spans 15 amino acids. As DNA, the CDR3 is TGTGCCAGCAGTTTCCCGGGGCCGGGGGGCACTGAAGCTTTCTTT. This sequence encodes CASSFPGPGGTEAFF.

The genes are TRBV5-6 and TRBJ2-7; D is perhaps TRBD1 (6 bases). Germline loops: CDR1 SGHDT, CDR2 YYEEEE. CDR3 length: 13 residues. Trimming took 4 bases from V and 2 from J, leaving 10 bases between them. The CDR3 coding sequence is TGTGCCAGCAGCCGGGACATCCCCTACGAGCAGTACTTC. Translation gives CASSRDIPYEQYF.

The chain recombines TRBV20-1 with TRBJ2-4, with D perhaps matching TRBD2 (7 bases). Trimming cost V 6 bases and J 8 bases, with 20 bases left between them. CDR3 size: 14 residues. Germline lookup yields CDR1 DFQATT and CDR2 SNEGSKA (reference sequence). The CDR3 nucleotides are TGCAGTGCCCGGAAGGGCCTCGGGGGGCACATTCAGTACTTC. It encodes CSARKGLGGHIQYF.

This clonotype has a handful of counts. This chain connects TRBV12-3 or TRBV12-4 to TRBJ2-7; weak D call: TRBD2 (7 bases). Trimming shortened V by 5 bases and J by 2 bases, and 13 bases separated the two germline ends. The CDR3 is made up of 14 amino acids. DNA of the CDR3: TGTGCCAGCAGTGGAGGGGGAGGGACCTACGAGCAGTACTTC. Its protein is CASSGGGGTYEQYF.

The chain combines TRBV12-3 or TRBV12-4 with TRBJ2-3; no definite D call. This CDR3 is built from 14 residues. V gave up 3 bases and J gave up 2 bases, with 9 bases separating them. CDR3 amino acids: CASSFGRNTDTQYF. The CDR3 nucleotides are TGTGCCAGCAGTTTCGGCAGGAACACAGATACGCAGTATTTT.

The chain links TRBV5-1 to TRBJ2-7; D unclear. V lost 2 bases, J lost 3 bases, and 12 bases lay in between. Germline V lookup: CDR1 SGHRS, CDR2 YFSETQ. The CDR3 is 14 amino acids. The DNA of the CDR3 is TGCGCCAGCAGCTTCAACGCACACAGCTACGAGCAGTACTTC. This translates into CASSFNAHSYEQYF.

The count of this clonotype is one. CDR3 region: CASSYSDPGRYEQYF. CDR3 sequence (DNA): TGTGCCAGCAGTTACTCGGATCCGGGGAGGTACGAGCAGTACTTC. This chain links TRBV6-5 with TRBJ2-7; a possible D gene is TRBD2 (6 bases). The V end was cut by 0 bases, the J end by 4 bases, with 13 bases between. This CDR3 is built from 15 residues. Germline assignment: CDR1 MNHEY and CDR2 SVGAGI.

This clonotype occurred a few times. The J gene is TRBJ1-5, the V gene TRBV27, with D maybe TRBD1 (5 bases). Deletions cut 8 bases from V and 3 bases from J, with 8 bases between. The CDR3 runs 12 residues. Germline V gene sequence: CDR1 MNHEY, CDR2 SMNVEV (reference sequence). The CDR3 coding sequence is TGTGCCAGCTCGGGGCCCAATCAGCCCCAGCATTTT. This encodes CASSGPNQPQHF.

CDR3 sequence (DNA): TGTGCCAGCAGCTGGAGACAGGGGGCTGGAGAGACCCAGTACTTC. Protein product: CASSWRQGAGETQYF. The V call is TRBV5-4, the J call TRBJ2-5, with 10 bases lining up with TRBD1. V trimming: 3 bases; J trimming: 4 bases; junction bases outside the gene matches: 6. The CDR3 has 15 residues. Germline CDR1 and CDR2: SGHNT and YYREEE (reference sequence).

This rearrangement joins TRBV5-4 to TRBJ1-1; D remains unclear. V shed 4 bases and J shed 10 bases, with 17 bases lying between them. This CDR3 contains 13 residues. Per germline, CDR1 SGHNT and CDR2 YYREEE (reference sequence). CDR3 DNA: TGTGCCAGCAGCCAAAAGCAGGACGTCTTAGCTTTCTTT. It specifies CASSQKQDVLAFF.

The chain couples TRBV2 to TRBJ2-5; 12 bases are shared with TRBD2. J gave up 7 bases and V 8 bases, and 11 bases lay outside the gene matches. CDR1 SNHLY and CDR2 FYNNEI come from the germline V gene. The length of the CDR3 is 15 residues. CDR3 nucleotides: TGTGCCAGCGGACAACTGACTAGCGGGAGTGGGACCCAGTACTTC. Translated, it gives CASGQLTSGSGTQYF.

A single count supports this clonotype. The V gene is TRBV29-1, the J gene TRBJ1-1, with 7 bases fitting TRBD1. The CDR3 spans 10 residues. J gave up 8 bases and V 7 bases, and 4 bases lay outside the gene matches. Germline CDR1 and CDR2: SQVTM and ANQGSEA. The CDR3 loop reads CSAQGGEAFF. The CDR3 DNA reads TGCAGCGCCCAAGGGGGCGAAGCTTTCTTT.

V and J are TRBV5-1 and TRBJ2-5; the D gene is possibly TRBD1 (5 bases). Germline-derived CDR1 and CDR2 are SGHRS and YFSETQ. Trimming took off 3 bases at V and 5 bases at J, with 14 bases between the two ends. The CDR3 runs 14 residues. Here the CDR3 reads CASSSRQPPETQYF. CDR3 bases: TGCGCCAGCAGCTCCAGACAGCCTCCGGAGACCCAGTACTTC. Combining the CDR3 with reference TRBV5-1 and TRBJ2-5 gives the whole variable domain KAGVTQTPRYLIKTRGQQVTLSCSPISGHRSVSWYQQTPGQGLQFLFEYFSETQRNKGNFPGRFSGRQFSNSRSEMNVSTLELGDSALYLCASSSRQPPETQYFGPGTRLLVL.

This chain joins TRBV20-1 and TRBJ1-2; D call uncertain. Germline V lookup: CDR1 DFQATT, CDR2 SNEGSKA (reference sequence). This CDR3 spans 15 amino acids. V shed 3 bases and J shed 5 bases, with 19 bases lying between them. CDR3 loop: CSASRWLGSGYGYTF. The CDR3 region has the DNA TGCAGTGCTAGTCGGTGGCTTGGGTCGGGATATGGCTACACCTTC.

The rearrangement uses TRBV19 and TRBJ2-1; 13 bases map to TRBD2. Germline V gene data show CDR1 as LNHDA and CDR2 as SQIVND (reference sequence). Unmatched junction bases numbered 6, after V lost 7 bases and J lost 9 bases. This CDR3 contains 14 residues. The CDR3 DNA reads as TGTGCCAGTAATGGACTAGCGGGAGTGGGTGAGCAGTTCTTC. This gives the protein CASNGLAGVGEQFF.

The DNA of the CDR3 is TGTGCCAGCAAAGAGGGGTGGTCCACCGGGGAGCTGTTTTTT. Residues: CASKEGWSTGELFF. The chain recombines TRBV6-5 with TRBJ2-2; D tentatively fits TRBD1 or TRBD2 (5 bases each). Trimming cost V 7 bases and J 4 bases, with 13 bases left between them. The CDR3 has 14 residues. Germline-derived CDR1 and CDR2 are MNHEY and SVGAGI.

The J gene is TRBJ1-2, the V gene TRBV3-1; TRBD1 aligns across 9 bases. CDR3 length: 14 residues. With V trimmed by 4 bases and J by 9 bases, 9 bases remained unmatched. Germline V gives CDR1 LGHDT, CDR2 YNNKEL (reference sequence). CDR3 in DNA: TGTGCCAGCAGCCCAAACCCGACAGGGGGAAGCTACACCTTC. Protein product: CASSPNPTGGSYTF. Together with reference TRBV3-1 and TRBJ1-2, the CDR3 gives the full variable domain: DTAVSQTPKYLVTQMGNDKSIKCEQNLGHDTMYWYKQDSKKFLKIMFSYNNKELIINETVPNRFSPKSPDKAHLNLHINSLELGDSAVYFCASSPNPTGGSYTFGSGTRLTVV.

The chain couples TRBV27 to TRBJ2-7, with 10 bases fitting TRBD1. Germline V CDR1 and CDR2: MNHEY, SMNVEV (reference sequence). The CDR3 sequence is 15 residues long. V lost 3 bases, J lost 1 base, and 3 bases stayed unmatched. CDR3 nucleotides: TGTGCCAGCAGTTTTAGGGACAGGGGATCCTACGAGCAGTACTTC. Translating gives CASSFRDRGSYEQYF.

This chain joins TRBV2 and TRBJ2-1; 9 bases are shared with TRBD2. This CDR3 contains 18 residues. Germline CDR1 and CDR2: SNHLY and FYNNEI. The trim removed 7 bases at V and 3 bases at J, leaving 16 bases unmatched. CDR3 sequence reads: CASIGWGLANPNYNEQFF. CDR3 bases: TGTGCCAGCATAGGTTGGGGACTAGCCAACCCCAACTACAATGAGCAGTTCTTC.

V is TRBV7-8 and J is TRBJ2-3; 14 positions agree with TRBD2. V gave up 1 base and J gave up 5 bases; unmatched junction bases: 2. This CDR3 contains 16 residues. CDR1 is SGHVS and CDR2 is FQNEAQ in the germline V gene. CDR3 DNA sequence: TGTGCCAGCAGCTTAGACGGGACTAGCGGGAGAGATACGCAGTATTTT. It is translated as CASSLDGTSGRDTQYF.

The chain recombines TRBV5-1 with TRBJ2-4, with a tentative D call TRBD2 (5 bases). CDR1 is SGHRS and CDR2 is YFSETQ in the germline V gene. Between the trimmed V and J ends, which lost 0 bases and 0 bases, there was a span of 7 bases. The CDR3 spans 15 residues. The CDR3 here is CASSLEAGAKNIQYF. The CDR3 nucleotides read TGCGCCAGCAGCTTGGAGGCGGGAGCCAAAAACATTCAGTACTTC.

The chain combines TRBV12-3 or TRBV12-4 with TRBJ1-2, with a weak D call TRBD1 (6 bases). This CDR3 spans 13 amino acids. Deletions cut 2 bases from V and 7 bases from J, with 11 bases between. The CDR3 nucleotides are TGTGCCAGCAGTTTAAACAGGGCAGCTGGCTACACCTTC. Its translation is CASSLNRAAGYTF.